Presented here are 9 T cell receptor beta chains from one specimen sequenced in a study of blood T cell repertoires in COVID-19. The method was immunoSEQ multiplex PCR; TCRdb's version includes in-frame clones alone and lacks a portion of them. Of about 68,000 clones in the sample, nearly 90% were seen once. Sequencing was carried out using peripheral blood. The receptors here all came from a woman aged 50 to 60 with COVID-19, enrolled during active disease.

This clone was detected once. V gene TRBV7-2 combines with J gene TRBJ2-3; 7 bases fit TRBD2. The CDR3 totals 14 residues. Germline values: CDR1 SGHTA, CDR2 FQGNSA. V dropped 6 bases and J dropped 5; count of bases not matched to a gene: 8. This CDR3 is CASRNAGAGDTQYF. The CDR3 DNA follows: TGTGCCAGCAGAAACGCGGGAGCCGGAGATACGCAGTATTTT.

V is TRBV11-3 and J is TRBJ2-5; 14 bases agree with TRBD2. Looked up from germline, CDR1 is SGHNT and CDR2 is YENEEA. Losses at the gene ends were 2 bases for V and 2 bases for J; bases not matched to a gene: 10. This CDR3 has 19 amino acids. The CDR3 protein is CASSLPGRLAGGGQETQYF. CDR3 DNA: TGTGCCAGCAGCTTACCCGGACGACTAGCGGGAGGGGGGCAAGAGACCCAGTACTTC.

The chain uses TRBV24-1 and TRBJ2-3; TRBD2 might be the D (5 bases). CDR3 length: 15 residues. Between the trimmed V and J ends, which lost 4 bases and 2 bases, there was a span of 12 bases. Germline lookup yields CDR1 KGHDR and CDR2 SFDVKD. The CDR3 DNA reads as TGTGCCACCAGTGACCATACTAGGTCCACAGATACGCAGTATTTT. Residues: CATSDHTRSTDTQYF.

V is TRBV6-5 and J is TRBJ2-2; unclear D gene. This CDR3 has 16 amino acids. V lost 2 bases, J lost 0 bases, and 10 bases lay in between. Germline V gives CDR1 MNHEY, CDR2 SVGAGI. In nucleotides, the CDR3 is TGTGCCAGCAGTTACCGCCCAAGCGCGAACACCGGGGAGCTGTTTTTT. It translates to CASSYRPSANTGELFF.

The rearrangement joins TRBV10-3 to TRBJ2-1, with 7 bases that match TRBD1. The CDR3 totals 12 residues. After removal of 2 bases from V and 9 bases from J, the junction contained 1 base not matched to a gene. Germline CDR1 is ENHRY and CDR2 is SYGVKD. The CDR3 region is CAISERGLEQFF. Here the CDR3 DNA reads TGTGCCATCAGTGAGAGGGGGCTTGAGCAGTTCTTC.

This clone was found once. The J gene is TRBJ1-1, the V gene TRBV6-6; D gene unclear. V lost 0 bases, J lost 0 bases, and 5 bases lay in between. CDR1 MNHNY and CDR2 SVGAGI come from the germline V gene (reference sequence). This CDR3 region has 14 residues. CDR3 DNA sequence: TGTGCCAGCAGTTACTCCAGGATGAACACTGAAGCTTTCTTT. It yields the protein CASSYSRMNTEAFF.

The chain joins TRBV5-6 to TRBJ2-7, with a tentative D call TRBD2 (6 bases). The V gene's germline CDR1 is SGHDT and CDR2 YYEEEE. This CDR3 is built from 14 residues. The V and J ends lost 0 bases and 3 bases respectively, with 10 bases between them. The CDR3 loop reads CASSLGGDDYEQYF. The CDR3 region has the DNA TGTGCCAGCAGCTTGGGCGGGGATGACTACGAGCAGTACTTC. Together with reference TRBV5-6 and TRBJ2-7, the CDR3 gives the full variable domain: DAGVTQSPTHLIKTRGQQVTLRCSPKSGHDTVSWYQQALGQGPQFIFQYYEEEERQRGNFPDRFSGHQFPNYSSELNVNALLLGDSALYLCASSLGGDDYEQYFGPGTRLTVT.

V is TRBV7-9 and J is TRBJ1-6; 7 nucleotides line up with TRBD1. CDR1 and CDR2 from the germline V gene are SEHNR and FQNEAQ (reference sequence). The junction had 8 bases not matched to a gene; V was cut back by 4 bases and J by 11 bases. This CDR3 is 14 amino acids long. The CDR3 region is CASSWGQGVTPLHF. For the CDR3, the DNA is TGTGCCAGCAGCTGGGGGCAGGGGGTGACACCCCTCCACTTT.

This sequence joins TRBV9 and TRBJ2-3; D unresolved. Germline V lookup: CDR1 SGDLS, CDR2 YYNGEE. The V end was cut by 0 bases, the J end by 5 bases, with 16 bases between. The CDR3 length is 16 residues. CDR3 amino acids: CASSVDSRSARDTQYF. The CDR3 DNA reads TGTGCCAGCAGCGTAGATAGTAGGAGCGCAAGAGATACGCAGTATTTT.